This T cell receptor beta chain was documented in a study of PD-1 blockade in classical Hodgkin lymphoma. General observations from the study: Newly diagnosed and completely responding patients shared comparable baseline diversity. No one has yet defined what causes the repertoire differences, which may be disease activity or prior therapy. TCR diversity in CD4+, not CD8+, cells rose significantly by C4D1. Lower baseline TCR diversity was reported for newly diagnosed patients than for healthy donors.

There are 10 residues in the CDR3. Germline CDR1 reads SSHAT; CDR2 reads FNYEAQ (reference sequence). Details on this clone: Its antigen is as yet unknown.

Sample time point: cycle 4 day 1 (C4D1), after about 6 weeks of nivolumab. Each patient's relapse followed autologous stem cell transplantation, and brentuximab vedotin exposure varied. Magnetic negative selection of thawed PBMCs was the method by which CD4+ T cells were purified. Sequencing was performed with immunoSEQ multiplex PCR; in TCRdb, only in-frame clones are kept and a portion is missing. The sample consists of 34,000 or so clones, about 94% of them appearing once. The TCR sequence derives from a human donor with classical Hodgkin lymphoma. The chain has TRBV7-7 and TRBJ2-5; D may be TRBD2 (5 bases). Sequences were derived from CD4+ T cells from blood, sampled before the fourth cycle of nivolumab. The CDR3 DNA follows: TGTGCTACCGGCGGGGAGACCCAGTACTTC. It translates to CATGGETQYF.